Below are 18 T cell receptor beta chains sequenced from a single sample in a study of T cells after posttransplantation cyclophosphamide (dated by TCRdb to the mid-2010s). The library was prepared using the immunoSEQ multiplex PCR assay. The immuneACCESS repertoire file appears here via TCRdb, limited to in-frame rearrangements. These files lack a portion of the clones; in checked studies, under half of the deficit traces to unresolved V genes, and the cause of the others is not known. This sample contains about 38,000 clones, none of which is a singleton. The top ten hold about 2.3% of the sample. Material for sequencing was PBMCs. Every receptor here comes from a man over 45 in good health, CMV-negative, and a related stem cell transplant donor.

This clone was observed a handful of times. One end of the junction does not line up with germline, which may come from a read error. This chain uses TRBV29-1 with TRBJ2-1; the match to TRBD2 covers 9 bases. Germline values: CDR1 SQVTM, CDR2 ANQGSEA. This CDR3 contains 14 residues. The CDR3 coding sequence is TGCAGCGTTGCCGGGACTAGCAATTACATTGAGCAGTTCTTC. Its protein is CSVAGTSNYIEQFF.

Many counts were recorded for this clone. CDR3 sequence (DNA): TGTGCCAGCTCCCGCGAAGCGGGAGACTTGGCTGAGCAGTTCTTC. It encodes CASSREAGDLAEQFF. V gene TRBV19 combines with J gene TRBJ2-1; the match to TRBD2 covers 8 bases. Germline CDR1 reads LNHDA; CDR2 reads SQIVND (reference sequence). V lost 9 bases and J lost 9; bases outside the gene matches: 16. This CDR3 contains 15 residues.

This clone was seen many times. The chain combines TRBV7-9 with TRBJ1-4; D not certain. The V and J ends lost 5 bases and 0 bases respectively, with 13 bases between them. The germline V gene encodes CDR1 SEHNR and CDR2 FQNEAQ (reference sequence). CDR3 size: 16 residues. For the CDR3, the DNA is TGTGCCAGCAGCCAAAACCGTGCGCCAACTAATGAAAAACTGTTTTTT. Translation gives CASSQNRAPTNEKLFF.

Ten or more counts support this clone. CDR3 sequence: CASSLSGTTLGETQYF. DNA of the CDR3: TGTGCCAGCAGCTTATCCGGGACTACCCTCGGGGAGACCCAGTACTTC. This chain joins TRBV7-9 and TRBJ2-5; 7 nucleotides agree with TRBD2. Trimming removed 2 bases from V and 5 bases from J; junction bases left unmatched: 11. The CDR3 consists of 16 residues. CDR1 SEHNR and CDR2 FQNEAQ come from the germline V gene (reference sequence).

In its sample, this clone was seen many times. V usage is TRBV2 and J usage is TRBJ2-7; D remains unclear. The germline V and J ends were trimmed by 5 bases and 0 bases, with 8 bases remaining between them. The CDR3 has 13 residues. The V gene's germline CDR1 is SNHLY and CDR2 FYNNEI. DNA for the CDR3: TGTGCCAGCAGTACGACATCCTCCTACGAGCAGTACTTC. It codes for CASSTTSSYEQYF.

This clone was detected ten times or more. This rearrangement joins TRBV9 to TRBJ1-1; D call uncertain. The V and J ends lost 7 bases and 1 base respectively, with 8 bases between them. CDR1 is SGDLS, CDR2 YYNGEE, per germline. The CDR3 sequence is 12 residues long. CDR3 bases: TGTGCCAGCTCGAGGGAGAACACTGAAGCTTTCTTT. As protein: CASSRENTEAFF.

Many counts were recorded for this clone. This chain uses TRBV27 with TRBJ2-1; D unclear. V gave up 6 bases and J gave up 6 bases, with 12 bases separating them. This CDR3 is 13 amino acids long. The germline CDR1 and CDR2 sequences are MNHEY and SMNVEV (reference sequence). Here the CDR3 reads CASSPSGPNEQFF. The CDR3 DNA reads TGTGCCAGCAGCCCCAGTGGCCCCAATGAGCAGTTCTTC.

The table lists this clone with many counts. Written as DNA, the CDR3 is TGTGCCAGCAGTACGAGCGTGGATGGACAGGGTATTGGGTACACCTTC. Its protein product is CASSTSVDGQGIGYTF. The chain is built from TRBV6-6 and TRBJ1-2, with 8 bases that match TRBD1. V lost 5 bases and J lost 11; bases outside the gene matches: 19. The CDR3 loop spans 16 amino acids. In germline, CDR1 is MNHNY, CDR2 SVGAGI (reference sequence).

This clone was detected only a few times. The chain uses TRBV12-5 and TRBJ2-1; D unclear. The CDR3 length is 12 residues. Between the trimmed V and J ends, which lost 7 bases and 4 bases, there was a span of 8 bases. Germline loops: CDR1 LGHNT, CDR2 FRNRAP. CDR3 bases: TGTGCTAGTGTTGGCCGATACAATGAGCAGTTCTTC. This codes for CASVGRYNEQFF.

This clone has at least ten counts. This chain connects TRBV7-2 to TRBJ2-7; D possibly corresponds to TRBD2 (6 bases). CDR3 length equals 15 residues. Germline V gene data show CDR1 as SGHTA and CDR2 as FQGNSA. The ends were cut back, 5 bases at V and 0 bases at J, with 14 bases in the middle. CDR3 amino acids: CASSRDSQSSYEQYF. The CDR3 DNA follows: TGTGCCAGCAGCCGGGACTCTCAGAGCTCCTACGAGCAGTACTTC. Using reference TRBV7-2 and TRBJ2-7 for the parts outside the CDR3, the full variable domain is GAGVSQSPSNKVTEKGKDVELRCDPISGHTALYWYRQSLGQGLEFLIYFQGNSAPDKSGLPSDRFSAERTGGSVSTLTIQRTQQEDSAVYLCASSRDSQSSYEQYFGPGTRLTVT.

This clone showed up many times. The rearrangement joins TRBV5-1 to TRBJ2-7; TRBD2 is a possible D gene (6 bases). The CDR3 extends over 14 amino acids. Germline-derived CDR1 and CDR2 are SGHRS and YFSETQ. The V gene lost 3 bases and the J gene lost 2 bases, with 12 bases spanning the gap. Here the CDR3 reads CASSSGTGAYEQYF. CDR3 in DNA: TGCGCCAGCAGCTCGGGGACGGGAGCCTACGAGCAGTACTTC.

This clone was detected only a few times. The rearrangement uses TRBV5-1 and TRBJ2-7; D possibly corresponds to TRBD2 (6 bases). This CDR3 contains 14 residues. V lost 4 bases and J 4 bases, leaving 15 bases between the germline ends. Germline lookup yields CDR1 SGHRS and CDR2 YFSETQ. This CDR3 reads CASSPGTGPYEQYF. The CDR3 DNA reads as TGCGCCAGCAGCCCCGGGACTGGACCGTACGAGCAGTACTTC.

This clone was counted ten times or more. The V call is TRBV12-2, the J call TRBJ1-2; TRBD1 reflects the table's D call only, with no check against the DNA. TRBV12-2 is listed as a pseudogene. The CDR3 is 16 residues long. CDR3 sequence: CASRLGPFSGPYGYTF. In nucleotides, the CDR3 is TGTGCAAGTCGCTTAGGCCCCTTTTCAGGGCCTTATGGCTACACCTTC.

This clone appeared many times. The chain carries TRBV18 and TRBJ1-2, with 12 bases identical to TRBD1. The V segment lost 3 bases and the J segment 5 bases; nucleotides outside the gene matches: 4. This CDR3 has 15 residues. The germline V gene encodes CDR1 KGHSH and CDR2 LQKENI. Here the CDR3 reads CASSPVGQGAYGYTF. The CDR3 DNA is TGTGCCAGCTCACCCGTGGGACAGGGGGCTTATGGCTACACCTTC. The variable domain in full, with the rest retrieved from reference TRBV18 and TRBJ1-2, is NAGVMQNPRHLVRRRGQEARLRCSPMKGHSHVYWYRQLPEEGLKFMVYLQKENIIDESGMPKERFSAEFPKEGPSILRIQQVVRGDSAAYFCASSPVGQGAYGYTFGSGTRLTVV.

This sequence joins TRBV27 and TRBJ2-5; D not resolved. The last part of the DNA fits TRBJ2-7 better; the J call may be wrong. Per germline, CDR1 MNHEY and CDR2 SMNVEV (reference sequence). The CDR3 contains 13 residues. The CDR3: CASSPRHVGEQYF. CDR3 nucleotide sequence: TGTGCCAGCAGTCCAAGACACGTGGGCGAGCAGTACTTC.

This clone has ten or more counts. This chain connects TRBV11-1 to TRBJ2-7; the match to TRBD1 covers 8 bases. The ends lost 5 bases at V and 2 bases at J; junction bases unmatched: 14. CDR3 length equals 17 residues. Germline V gives CDR1 SGHAT, CDR2 FQDESV (reference sequence). In DNA, the CDR3 is TGTGCCAGCAGCCCAACCTGGTCAGGGGGCTCGGCCTACGAGCAGTACTTC. Its translation: CASSPTWSGGSAYEQYF. Based on the CDR3 plus reference TRBV11-1 and TRBJ2-7, the full variable domain is EAEVAQSPRYKITEKSQAVAFWCDPISGHATLYWYRQILGQGPELLVQFQDESVVDDSQLPKDRFSAERLKGVDSTLKIQPAELGDSAMYLCASSPTWSGGSAYEQYFGPGTRLTVT.

This clone was counted many times. The gene calls are TRBV10-1 and TRBJ2-3; D remains ambiguous. Germline loops: CDR1 WNHNN, CDR2 SYGVQD (reference sequence). Deletions cut 1 base from V and 0 bases from J, with 8 bases between. The CDR3 loop spans 15 amino acids. CDR3 protein: CASSELVTSTDTQYF. The CDR3 nucleotides read TGCGCCAGCAGTGAGTTAGTGACTAGCACAGATACGCAGTATTTT.

This clone was seen more than once but under ten times. The chain carries TRBV5-6 and TRBJ1-2, with 8 bases aligning to TRBD1. V dropped 4 bases and J dropped 5; count of bases not matched to a gene: 10. Germline V gene sequence: CDR1 SGHDT, CDR2 YYEEEE. This CDR3 spans 15 amino acids. This chain's CDR3 is CASSLGGQGRYGYTF. The CDR3 DNA follows: TGTGCCAGCAGCCTGGGCGGACAGGGAAGATATGGCTACACCTTC.